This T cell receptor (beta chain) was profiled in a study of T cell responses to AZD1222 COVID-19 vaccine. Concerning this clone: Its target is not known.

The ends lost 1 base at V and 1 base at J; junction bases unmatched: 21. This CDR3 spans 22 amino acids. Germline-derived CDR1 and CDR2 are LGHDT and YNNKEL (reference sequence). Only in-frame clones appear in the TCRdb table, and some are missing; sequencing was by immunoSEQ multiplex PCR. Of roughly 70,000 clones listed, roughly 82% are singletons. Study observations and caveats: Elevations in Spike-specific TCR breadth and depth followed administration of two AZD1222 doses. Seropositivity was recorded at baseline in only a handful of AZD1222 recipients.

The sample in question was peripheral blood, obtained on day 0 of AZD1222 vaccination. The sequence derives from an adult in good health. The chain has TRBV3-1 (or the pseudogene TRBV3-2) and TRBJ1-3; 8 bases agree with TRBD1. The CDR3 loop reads CASSQAVAERRTGLESGNTIYF. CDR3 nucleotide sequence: TGTGCCAGCAGCCAAGCGGTCGCGGAGCGACGGACAGGGCTGGAGTCTGGAAACACCATATATTTT.